These T cell receptor beta chains were read from a single sample in a study of blood T cell repertoires in COVID-19. Libraries were prepared by immunoSEQ multiplex PCR; TCRdb keeps only in-frame clonotypes and omits some of them. The repertoire holds some 39,000 clones, 90% seen once, with around 5% in the top ten. Sequenced input: peripheral blood. The receptor source for this set is a human donor in a cohort sampled during active COVID-19. Both conserved end residues are part of each CDR3. A D gene is named only where the DNA matches it firmly. Rows may omit the clone size; those that give it use once, few, many or a size class.

TRBV6-2/TRBV6-3,TRBD2,NA,TRBJ2-7,CASSYGPLTSGSSEQYF,TGTGCCAGCAGTTACGGCCCCTTGACTAGCGGGAGTAGCGAGCAGTACTTC
TRBV21-1,NA,NA,TRBJ2-1,CASSTCQEQFF,TGTGCCAGCAGCACTTGCCAGGAGCAGTTCTTC
TRBV9,TRBD2,NA,TRBJ2-1,CASSLAAGPYNEQFF,TGTGCCAGCTCTCTAGCAGCGGGGCCCTACAATGAGCAGTTCTTC
TRBV6-5,NA,NA,TRBJ1-1,CASSYLLGALNTEAFF,TGTGCCAGCAGTTACCTTCTAGGGGCTTTGAACACTGAAGCTTTCTTT
TRBV4-2,NA,NA,TRBJ2-7,CASSQGAPSYEQYF,TGTGCCAGCAGCCAAGGGGCTCCTTCCTACGAGCAGTACTTC
TRBV2,TRBD1,NA,TRBJ2-1,CASSALDRGSEQFF,TGTGCCAGCAGTGCTTTGGACAGGGGGTCTGAGCAGTTCTTC
TRBV18,NA,NA,TRBJ2-1,CASSPWQGIDEQFF,TGTGCCAGCTCACCATGGCAGGGTATCGATGAGCAGTTCTTC
TRBV12-5,TRBD1,NA,TRBJ2-1,CASGPGTGDNEQFF,TGTGCTAGTGGTCCCGGGACAGGGGACAATGAGCAGTTCTTC
TRBV28,NA,NA,TRBJ1-5,CASSTPGEQPQHF,TGTGCCAGCAGTACTCCAGGGGAACAGCCCCAGCATTTT
TRBV24-1,NA,NA,TRBJ2-1,CATSDIQGNSYNEQFF,TGTGCCACCAGTGATATACAGGGAAACTCCTACAATGAGCAGTTCTTC
TRBV5-4,TRBD1,NA,TRBJ2-7,CASSRKDRAYEQYF,TGTGCCAGCAGCCGAAAGGACAGGGCCTACGAGCAGTACTTC
TRBV11-3,NA,NA,TRBJ2-7,CASSLDDKGRLEQYF,TGTGCCAGCAGCTTAGACGACAAGGGGCGCCTGGAGCAGTACTTC
TRBV29-1,TRBD1,once,TRBJ2-7,CSARRTGPKYEQYF,TGCAGCGCGAGGAGGACAGGGCCCAAATACGAGCAGTACTTC
TRBV29-1,TRBD1,NA,TRBJ2-7,CSVGDSSYEQYF,TGCAGCGTAGGGGACAGCTCTTACGAGCAGTACTTC
TRBV7-8,TRBD1,NA,TRBJ1-1,CASSQQGRGGTEAFF,TGTGCCAGCAGCCAACAGGGGCGGGGGGGGACTGAAGCTTTCTTT
TRBV5-1,TRBD1,NA,TRBJ2-3,CASSLGQGSTDTQYF,TGCGCCAGCAGCCTTGGACAGGGAAGCACAGATACGCAGTATTTT
TRBV7-9,NA,once,TRBJ2-5,CASSREETQYF,TGTGCCAGCAGCCGTGAAGAGACCCAGTACTTC
TRBV30,NA,NA,TRBJ2-7,CAWSVGQLYEQYF,TGTGCCTGGAGTGTTGGACAGCTCTACGAGCAGTACTTC
TRBV3-1/TRBV3-2,NA,NA,TRBJ2-2,CASSHDYLGEGELFF,TGTGCCAGCAGCCACGATTATTTAGGGGAAGGGGAGCTGTTTTTT
TRBV7-8,NA,NA,TRBJ2-7,CASSPLRGSSYEQYF,TGTGCCAGCAGTCCCCTTCGGGGGAGCTCCTACGAGCAGTACTTC
TRBV19,TRBD1,NA,TRBJ2-3,CASTQTHRDRGRSEDTQYF,TGTGCCAGTACCCAAACACACCGGGACAGGGGTCGCTCGGAAGATACGCAGTATTTT
TRBV7-9,TRBD1,NA,TRBJ2-1,CASSRDSHNEQFF,TGTGCCAGCAGCCGGGACAGTCACAATGAGCAGTTCTTC
TRBV3-1/TRBV3-2,NA,NA,TRBJ2-2,CASRRVNTGELFF,TGTGCCAGCAGACGCGTGAACACCGGGGAGCTGTTTTTT
TRBV2,TRBD2,NA,TRBJ2-1,CASTGTSGYNEQFF,TGTGCCAGCACCGGGACTAGCGGGTACAATGAGCAGTTCTTC
TRBV5-1,NA,NA,TRBJ1-4,CASSSGPGGDEKLFF,TGCGCCAGCAGCTCCGGACCAGGCGGGGATGAAAAACTGTTTTTT
TRBV10-3,TRBD2,NA,TRBJ2-2,CAISDSAGGFTGELFF,TGTGCCATCAGTGATTCGGCGGGAGGCTTCACCGGGGAGCTGTTTTTT
TRBV5-5,NA,NA,TRBJ2-2,CASSLRQNTGELFF,TGTGCCAGCAGCTTACGACAGAACACCGGGGAGCTGTTTTTT
TRBV6-2/TRBV6-3,NA,NA,TRBJ2-4,CASSPGWVQYF,TGTGCCAGCAGCCCCGGGTGGGTTCAGTACTTC
TRBV5-8,TRBD1,few,TRBJ1-1,CASSFGQGARAFF,TGTGCCAGCAGCTTTGGACAGGGGGCGCGGGCTTTCTTT
TRBV15,NA,NA,TRBJ2-1,CATSRDSANSPLFF,TGTGCCACCAGCAGAGATTCAGCCAATAGCCCACTGTTCTTC
TRBV1,NA,NA,TRBJ2-5,CTSSHRWLAGGKQETQYF,TGCACCAGCAGCCACCGGTGGCTAGCGGGAGGGAAACAAGAGACCCAGTACTTC
TRBV6-1,TRBD2,once,TRBJ2-1,CASSERLAGADEQFF,TGTGCCAGCAGTGAGAGGCTAGCGGGTGCGGATGAGCAGTTCTTC
TRBV5-1,NA,NA,TRBJ2-2,CASSLVTANTGELFF,TGCGCCAGCAGCTTGGTAACGGCGAACACCGGGGAGCTGTTTTTT
TRBV19,TRBD1,NA,TRBJ1-1,CASSIVGAGGASIPEAFF,TGTGCCAGTAGTATAGTTGGTGCAGGGGGCGCATCGATCCCTGAAGCTTTCTTT
TRBV5-4,TRBD1,NA,TRBJ2-2,CASSLLQGATGELFF,TGTGCCAGCAGCTTATTACAGGGGGCCACCGGGGAGCTGTTTTTT
TRBV19,NA,NA,TRBJ1-6,CASSIGRNSPLHF,TGTGCCAGTAGTATAGGGAGGAACTCACCCCTCCACTTT
TRBV28,TRBD1,NA,TRBJ2-7,CASSSGTGDIYEQYF,TGTGCCAGCAGTTCTGGGACAGGGGATATCTACGAGCAGTACTTC
TRBV5-4,NA,NA,TRBJ2-1,CASSLSGGSYNEQFF,TGTGCCAGCAGCTTGAGCGGCGGTAGCTACAATGAGCAGTTCTTC
TRBV9,TRBD2,NA,TRBJ2-3,CASSVGTSGRSDTQYF,TGTGCCAGCAGCGTAGGGACTAGCGGGAGGTCAGATACGCAGTATTTT
TRBV28,TRBD1,NA,TRBJ2-7,CASSSGGQGSPEQYF,TGTGCCAGCAGTTCAGGGGGACAGGGATCACCCGAGCAGTACTTC
TRBV7-8,TRBD2,NA,TRBJ2-1,CASSPSTSGSWSYNEQFF,TGTGCCAGCAGCCCCTCGACTAGCGGGAGCTGGTCCTACAATGAGCAGTTCTTC
TRBV7-2,NA,NA,TRBJ2-7,CASSLTSRQGQYF,TGTGCCAGCAGCTTAACCAGCAGACAAGGGCAGTACTTC
TRBV7-9,TRBD2,NA,TRBJ2-5,CASSLLLAGMETQYF,TGTGCCAGCAGCTTATTGCTAGCGGGTATGGAGACCCAGTACTTC
TRBV10-3,TRBD1,once,TRBJ1-1,CAISEFTGGNTEAFF,TGTGCCATCAGTGAGTTTACAGGGGGGAACACTGAAGCTTTCTTT
TRBV3-1/TRBV3-2,TRBD2,NA,TRBJ2-7,CASSQGFGGGSYEQYF,TGTGCCAGCAGCCAAGGCTTTGGCGGGGGGTCCTACGAGCAGTACTTC
TRBV7-2,TRBD1,NA,TRBJ1-4,CASSRDRGPGEKLFF,TGTGCCAGCAGTCGAGATAGGGGGCCTGGTGAAAAACTGTTTTTT
TRBV6-5,NA,NA,TRBJ2-7,CASSYSGGRYEQYF,TGTGCCAGCAGTTACTCGGGGGGGCGGTACGAGCAGTACTTC
TRBV7-9,NA,NA,TRBJ1-1,CASSLVFSMNTEAFF,TGTGCCAGCAGCTTAGTTTTCAGTATGAACACTGAAGCTTTCTTT